Listed below are T cell receptor beta chains from one sample, sequenced in a study of cytomegalovirus exposure and HLA in healthy donors. Clones were read by immunoSEQ multiplex PCR, and TCRdb kept only the in-frame ones, dropping some. Of 140,000 to 150,000 clones listed, 76% are singletons. Sequencing input: PBMCs. The origin of the receptors is a middle-aged man in good health and CMV-seronegative. Each CDR3 is given with its conserved first and last residue. A D gene is named only where the DNA matches it firmly. Size values are once, few and many counts, or a class for expanded clones, and some rows have none.

CSSRTPKGEDNEQFF TGTTCCAGCCGCACCCCGAAGGGAGAGGACAATGAGCAGTTCTTC . . TRBJ2-1 15 TRBV7-9
CASSLGTSGMSTDTQYF TGTGCCAGCTCCCTCGGGACTAGCGGGATGAGCACAGATACGCAGTATTTT TRBD2 . TRBJ2-3 17 TRBV18
CASSSGDRPQGTQYF TGTGCCAGCAGCTCGGGGGACAGGCCCCAGGGGACCCAGTACTTC TRBD1 . TRBJ2-5 15 TRBV13
CASSQQRPSGSIIFEQFF TGTGCCAGCAGCCAGCAGCGCCCTAGCGGGAGTATCATATTTGAGCAGTTCTTC TRBD2 . TRBJ2-1 18 TRBV14
CASSVQGLNEKLFF TGCGCCAGCAGTGTACAGGGCCTAAATGAAAAACTGTTTTTT . few TRBJ1-4 14 TRBV4-1
CASSLVGSSYEQYF TGTGCCAGCAGCTTGGTCGGGAGCTCCTACGAGCAGTACTTC . . TRBJ2-7 14 TRBV7-6
CASSLVRGAGTDTQYF TGCGCCAGCAGCTTGGTACGGGGGGCTGGAACAGATACGCAGTATTTT . few TRBJ2-3 16 TRBV5-1
CASRAGQGLGYEQYF TGTGCCAGCAGGGCCGGACAGGGGTTAGGCTACGAGCAGTACTTC TRBD1 . TRBJ2-7 15 TRBV2
CAWSWGTVNTEAFF TGTGCCTGGAGTTGGGGGACAGTGAACACTGAAGCTTTCTTT TRBD1 . TRBJ1-1 14 TRBV30
CAIRERTDYGYTF TGTGCCATCAGGGAAAGGACAGACTATGGCTACACCTTC . . TRBJ1-2 13 TRBV10-3
CASSSASYEQYF TGTGCCAGCAGCAGTGCTTCCTACGAGCAGTACTTC . . TRBJ2-7 12 TRBV6-5
CASGLAGANTGELFF TGTGCCAGCGGCTTAGCGGGAGCGAACACCGGGGAGCTGTTTTTT TRBD2 once TRBJ2-2 15 TRBV27
CASSLVVGLAEQQETQYF TGCGCCAGCAGCTTGGTTGTGGGACTAGCGGAGCAGCAAGAGACCCAGTACTTC TRBD2 . TRBJ2-5 18 TRBV5-1
CASSRTGEETQYF TGTGCCAGCTCCAGGACAGGAGAAGAGACCCAGTACTTC TRBD1 few TRBJ2-5 13 TRBV7-3
CATSRDHGIGTDTQYF TGTGCCACCAGCAGAGATCACGGGATCGGCACAGATACGCAGTATTTT . . TRBJ2-3 16 TRBV15
CASSIQKNYGYTF TGTGCCAGTAGTATACAGAAAAACTATGGCTACACCTTC . . TRBJ1-2 13 TRBV19
CASSFPSRGLETQYF TGTGCCAGCAGCTTCCCCAGTAGGGGGTTAGAGACCCAGTACTTC . . TRBJ2-5 15 TRBV5-6